This T cell receptor (beta chain) was recovered during a study of cytomegalovirus exposure and HLA in healthy donors. Regarding the study as a whole: For cytomegalovirus status, the classifier reportedly gave diagnoses with high specificity and sensitivity.

Vbeta (60) and Jbeta (13) primers were used in the PCR. Assay: immunoSEQ multiplex PCR; the TCRdb copy retains only in-frame clones and omits some. The sample records approximately 190,000 clones, 81% being singletons. In the case of this clone: Its antigen is still unknown.

The receptor comes from a man aged 40-49 years in good health and CMV-seropositive. The sample consisted of PBMCs.

CDR3 DNA sequence: TGTGCCAGCAGCCCCTTCTGGACAGGAAATGAGCAGTTCTTC. Amino acids: CASSPFWTGNEQFF. The chain is built from TRBV9 and TRBJ2-1; 7 bases are shared with TRBD1. Germline CDR1 and CDR2: SGDLS and YYNGEE. With 4 bases clipped from V and 7 bases from J, the junction kept 8 bases outside the gene matches. CDR3 length: 14 residues. Looking up the rest from reference TRBV9 and TRBJ2-1 gives the full variable domain: DSGVTQTPKHLITATGQRVTLRCSPRSGDLSVYWYQQSLDQGLQFLIQYYNGEERAKGNILERFSAQQFPDLHSELNLSSLELGDSALYFCASSPFWTGNEQFFGPGTRLTVL.